This T cell receptor (beta chain) was identified in a study of regulatory T cells in long-lasting Graves disease. TCR beta libraries were built with iRepertoire HTBI primers and Arm-PCR of CDR3 regions. TCRdb reprocessed the multiplex PCR reads with MiXCR, giving one entry per CDR3 protein. The table has 700,000 or so distinct CDR3 sequences, around 32% seen once. This clonotype was seen many times. This sample's time point: persistent/refractory GD, antithyroid drugs over 5 years with positive TRAb. TCR sequences were obtained from RNA taken from PBMCs. CDR1 is MDHEN and CDR2 is SYDVKM in the germline V gene. This CDR3 has 16 amino acids. V was clipped by 5 bases and J by 0 bases; unmatched bases: 6.

This sequence originates from a female donor with Graves disease. Specimen: peripheral blood mononuclear cells (PBMCs), collected when the disease was refractory, from a patient treated with antithyroid drugs. The chain combines TRBV28 with TRBJ1-2; 10 positions match TRBD1. CDR3 sequence reads: CASSTTGGRANYGYTF. CDR3 DNA: TGTGCCAGCAGTACGACAGGGGGCAGAGCTAACTATGGCTACACCTTC.